One sample yielded the 26 T cell receptor beta chains listed below, sequenced in a study of T cell responses to AZD1222 COVID-19 vaccine (dated by TCRdb to about 2021). Library creation used the immunoSEQ multiplex PCR assay. The source is immuneACCESS, and TCRdb retained only in-frame sequences with V and J called. Part of the clones is not carried over; for the studies checked, unresolved V genes explain less than half of this, and the remainder is unexplained. For this sample there are 130,000 or so clones; roughly 85% appear just once. The top ten clonotypes cover 7.9% of the sample. Per the publication, the time point label means: about 28 days (+/-7) after the second vaccine dose. Sample treatment or condition, as interpreted from the label and publication: meningococcal conjugate vaccine given as trial control. The material sequenced was peripheral blood, taken 28 days after the second dose of the MenACWY control vaccine. The origin of the receptors is an adult who received the MenACWY meningococcal vaccine as a control.

The chain recombines TRBV19 with TRBJ1-2; 9 bases are shared with TRBD1. Germline CDR1 reads LNHDA; CDR2 reads SQIVND (reference sequence). Unmatched junction bases numbered 5, after V lost 7 bases and J lost 2 bases. This CDR3 region has 14 residues. CDR3 DNA sequence: TGTGCCAGTAAAACCGGGACAGGGAACTATGGCTACACCTTC. Translating it yields CASKTGTGNYGYTF.

The chain combines TRBV19 with TRBJ1-1, with D uncertain. CDR3 length: 15 amino acids. V lost 5 bases, J lost 3 bases, and 16 bases lay in between. CDR1 is LNHDA, CDR2 SQIVND, per germline (reference sequence). The DNA for the CDR3 is TGTGCCAGTAGTTTCTCACCAGGCGTCCACACTGAAGCTTTCTTT. The encoded protein is CASSFSPGVHTEAFF. The variable domain in full, completed from reference TRBV19 and TRBJ1-1, reads DGGITQSPKYLFRKEGQNVTLSCEQNLNHDAMYWYRQDPGQGLRLIYYSQIVNDFQKGDIAEGYSVSREKKESFPLTVTSAQKNPTAFYLCASSFSPGVHTEAFFGQGTRLTVV.

The chain uses TRBV19 and TRBJ2-1; 10 bases map to TRBD2. J lost 4 bases, V lost 6 bases, and 12 bases had no gene match. The germline V gene encodes CDR1 LNHDA and CDR2 SQIVND (reference sequence). The CDR3 runs 17 residues. The CDR3: CASSTSGRDPSYNEQFF. CDR3 coding DNA: TGTGCCAGTAGCACAAGCGGGAGGGACCCATCTTACAATGAGCAGTTCTTC.

The chain is built from TRBV28 and TRBJ1-3; D unresolved. V gave up 2 bases and J gave up 2 bases, with 10 bases separating them. Germline V gene data show CDR1 as MDHEN and CDR2 as SYDVKM. The CDR3 contains 15 residues. CDR3 coding DNA: TGTGCCAGCAGTTTAGGACCGACCACTGGAAACACCATATATTTT. Amino acids: CASSLGPTTGNTIYF.

This clone was seen a few times. This chain connects TRBV7-9 to TRBJ1-3; no clear D. The length of the CDR3 is 15 residues. Trimming removed 2 bases from V and 4 bases from J, with 12 bases in between. Per germline, CDR1 SEHNR and CDR2 FQNEAQ (reference sequence). Written as DNA, the CDR3 is TGTGCCAGCAGCTTATCTCTTGGTCAGGGAAACACCATATATTTT. Protein product: CASSLSLGQGNTIYF. The variable domain in full, completed from reference TRBV7-9 and TRBJ1-3, reads DTGVSQNPRHKITKRGQNVTFRCDPISEHNRLYWYRQTLGQGPEFLTYFQNEAQLEKSRLLSDRFSAERPKGSFSTLEIQRTEQGDSAMYLCASSLSLGQGNTIYFGEGSWLTVV.

CDR3 bases: TGTGCCAGCAGTTCCACAGGGATGCTCTCTGGAAACACCATATATTTT. Protein: CASSSTGMLSGNTIYF. The chain couples TRBV28 to TRBJ1-3, with D maybe TRBD1 (6 bases). The CDR3 totals 16 residues. V was cut by 4 bases and J by 0 bases, with 13 bases left in between. Germline V gene data show CDR1 as MDHEN and CDR2 as SYDVKM. Full variable domain (missing parts from reference TRBV28 and TRBJ1-3): DVKVTQSSRYLVKRTGEKVFLECVQDMDHENMFWYRQDPGLGLRLIYFSYDVKMKEKGDIPEGYSVSREKKERFSLILESASTNQTSMYLCASSSTGMLSGNTIYFGEGSWLTVV.

The genes are TRBV19 and TRBJ2-1, with TRBD1 matching over 8 bases. Trimming took 4 bases from V and 14 from J; bases not matched to a gene: 7. The CDR3 contains 12 residues. Germline V gene sequence: CDR1 LNHDA, CDR2 SQIVND (reference sequence). CDR3 residues: CASSRTGMNKFF. CDR3 sequence (DNA): TGTGCCAGTAGTAGGACAGGGATGAACAAGTTCTTC.

V is TRBV5-6 and J is TRBJ2-7; D may be TRBD1 (5 bases). CDR3 length equals 13 residues. The ends were cut back, 4 bases at V and 1 base at J, with 9 bases in the middle. Per germline, CDR1 SGHDT and CDR2 YYEEEE. The CDR3 region is CASSLQASYEQYV. The CDR3 nucleotides are TGTGCCAGCAGCCTACAGGCTTCCTACGAGCAGTACGTC.

This sequence joins TRBV24-1 and TRBJ1-2; D remains unclear. Germline CDR1 and CDR2: KGHDR and SFDVKD. CDR3 length: 13 residues. V lost 0 bases and J lost 6, with 7 bases in between. CDR3 protein: CATSDLSRNGYTF. CDR3 sequence (DNA): TGTGCCACCAGTGATTTGTCCAGGAATGGCTACACCTTC.

The chain couples TRBV6-5 to TRBJ1-2; D is ambiguous. The V end was cut by 4 bases, the J end by 4 bases, with 7 bases between. CDR1 and CDR2 (germline): MNHEY, SVGAGI. The CDR3 loop spans 12 amino acids. The chain's CDR3 is CASSSNPYGYTF. The CDR3, as DNA: TGTGCCAGCAGTTCCAATCCCTATGGCTACACCTTC.

The chain has TRBV6-4 and TRBJ1-2; 9 bases line up with TRBD1. The CDR3 covers 13 residues. Germline values: CDR1 MRHNA, CDR2 SNTAGT. Unmatched junction bases numbered 5, after V lost 4 bases and J lost 8 bases. The CDR3 DNA follows: TGTGCCAGCAGTGCCGACAGGGGGGGAGGCTACACCTTC. Protein sequence: CASSADRGGGYTF.

The V call is TRBV6-6, the J call TRBJ2-2; D may correspond to TRBD1 or TRBD2 (6 bases each). Trimming shortened V by 6 bases and J by 1 base, and 15 bases separated the two germline ends. This CDR3 has 16 amino acids. Germline assignment: CDR1 MNHNY and CDR2 SVGAGI (reference sequence). The CDR3 region has the DNA TGTGCCAGCAGCCAAGGGGGACTCCAGAACACCGGGGAGCTGTTTTTT. Amino acid sequence: CASSQGGLQNTGELFF.

This clone was found once. The V and J genes are TRBV5-1 and TRBJ1-2; 8 positions match TRBD1. J gave up 3 bases and V 4 bases, and 2 bases lay outside the gene matches. Germline V gene data show CDR1 as SGHRS and CDR2 as YFSETQ. The CDR3 totals 13 residues. The CDR3 spells CASSQTGDYGYTF. The CDR3 bases are TGCGCCAGCAGCCAGACAGGGGACTATGGCTACACCTTC. The complete variable domain, with remaining parts taken from reference TRBV5-1 and TRBJ1-2, reads KAGVTQTPRYLIKTRGQQVTLSCSPISGHRSVSWYQQTPGQGLQFLFEYFSETQRNKGNFPGRFSGRQFSNSRSEMNVSTLELGDSALYLCASSQTGDYGYTFGSGTRLTVV.

The V call is TRBV6-5, the J call TRBJ1-5, with D possibly matching TRBD1 (5 bases). The ends were cut back, 5 bases at V and 2 bases at J, with 13 bases in the middle. In germline, CDR1 is MNHEY, CDR2 SVGAGI. The CDR3 consists of 15 residues. The CDR3 region is CASSPGTGGNQPQHF. The CDR3 DNA reads TGTGCCAGCAGTCCGGGGACGGGGGGCAATCAGCCCCAGCATTTT.

V and J are TRBV5-1 and TRBJ2-3; D gene uncertain. V dropped 7 bases and J dropped 1 base, with 10 bases sitting between them. Germline CDR1 reads SGHRS; CDR2 reads YFSETQ. The CDR3 loop spans 13 amino acids. The CDR3 DNA sequence: TGCGCCAGCCAGGCAGTTCGCACAGATACGCAGTATTTT. Its translation is CASQAVRTDTQYF.

The chain links TRBV5-1 to TRBJ2-5, with TRBD1 matching over 12 bases. The length of the CDR3 is 15 residues. The junction had 7 bases not matched to a gene; V was cut back by 4 bases and J by 6 bases. Germline CDR1 reads SGHRS; CDR2 reads YFSETQ. The CDR3 DNA follows: TGCGCCAGCAGCCCCGGGACAGGGGGCGGAAAGACCCAGTACTTC. Encoded protein: CASSPGTGGGKTQYF.

V and J are TRBV28 and TRBJ1-3; a possible D gene is TRBD1 (6 bases). The CDR3 loop spans 15 amino acids. Germline CDR1 MDHEN, CDR2 SYDVKM. With 6 bases removed from V and 0 bases from J, the gap between germline ends came to 12 bases. CDR3 loop: CASRRGTSSGNTIYF. DNA of the CDR3: TGTGCCAGCAGGAGGGGGACCAGCTCTGGAAACACCATATATTTT.

The J gene is TRBJ2-3, the V gene TRBV7-8; 8 bases agree with TRBD1. Trimming cost V 4 bases and J 1 base; bases outside gene matches: 4. The germline CDR1 and CDR2 sequences are SGHVS and FQNEAQ. The CDR3 spans 15 residues. DNA for the CDR3: TGTGCCAGCAGCTCCAGACAGGGGCGCACAGATACGCAGTATTTT. Translated, it gives CASSSRQGRTDTQYF.

Here the CDR3 reads CASSLDTETQYF. Written as DNA, the CDR3 is TGTGCCAGCAGCTTAGATACGGAGACCCAGTACTTC. The rearrangement joins TRBV11-3 to TRBJ2-5; the D is unclear. Germline V CDR1 and CDR2: SGHNT, YENEEA. The CDR3 length is 12 residues. V dropped 0 bases and J dropped 5 bases, with 4 bases sitting between them.

This clone was detected only a few times. The chain joins TRBV2 to TRBJ2-2; the D gene is possibly TRBD1 (5 bases). The CDR3 is 18 amino acids. Trimming removed 1 base at V and 6 bases at J, with 21 bases between. The germline V gene encodes CDR1 SNHLY and CDR2 FYNNEI. For the CDR3, the DNA is TGTGCCAGCAGTGAAGTCCGCTTAGGGGCCGGCCTGTCCGGGGAGCTGTTTTTT. Translated, it gives CASSEVRLGAGLSGELFF.

V is TRBV30 and J is TRBJ1-6, with D hard to call. CDR3 length: 14 residues. Per the germline V gene, CDR1 is GTSNPN and CDR2 is SVGIG (reference sequence). Trimming removed 0 bases at V and 2 bases at J, with 5 bases between. The CDR3 DNA is TGTGCCTGGAGTGTCACAACCTATAATTCACCCCTCCACTTT. This gives the protein CAWSVTTYNSPLHF.

The chain couples TRBV12-3 or TRBV12-4 to TRBJ2-7; weak D call: TRBD2 (6 bases). The CDR3 has 13 amino acids. V was cut by 3 bases and J by 4 bases, with 10 bases left in between. The CDR3 DNA sequence: TGTGCCAGCAGTTTTGCGCTAGCGTACGAGCAGTACTTC. This translates into CASSFALAYEQYF.

The chain recombines TRBV20-1 with TRBJ1-1; TRBD1 is a possible D gene (6 bases). Germline CDR1 and CDR2: DFQATT and SNEGSKA (reference sequence). This CDR3 spans 13 amino acids. V lost 3 bases to trimming and J lost 4 bases, with 12 bases between them. CDR3 protein: CSASWGAGTEAFF. The CDR3 nucleotides are TGCAGTGCTAGTTGGGGGGCCGGCACTGAAGCTTTCTTT.

The chain recombines TRBV3-1 (or the pseudogene TRBV3-2) with TRBJ1-2; D is undetermined. CDR3 length equals 16 residues. Trimming took 4 bases from V and 6 from J, leaving 21 bases between them. The germline CDR1 and CDR2 sequences are LGHDT and YNNKEL (reference sequence). The CDR3 loop reads CASSPRTVTERHGYTF. The CDR3 DNA is TGTGCCAGCAGCCCCCGGACCGTTACAGAACGGCATGGCTACACCTTC.

The J gene is TRBJ2-1, the V gene TRBV5-1; D remains ambiguous. The germline V gene encodes CDR1 SGHRS and CDR2 YFSETQ. The V end was cut by 5 bases, the J end by 8 bases, with 11 bases between. The CDR3 loop spans 12 amino acids. The CDR3 is CASRDNEDEQFF. The CDR3 DNA reads TGCGCCAGCAGAGACAACGAGGATGAGCAGTTCTTC.

The V call is TRBV5-3, the J call TRBJ2-5; maybe TRBD1 (5 bases). TRBV5-3 has ORF status, its function being uncertain. The CDR3 runs to 14 residues. The V gene lost 5 bases and the J gene lost 5 bases, with 16 bases spanning the gap. The CDR3 protein is CARRSVRVVETQYF. CDR3 bases: TGTGCCAGAAGAAGCGTCAGGGTAGTCGAGACCCAGTACTTC.